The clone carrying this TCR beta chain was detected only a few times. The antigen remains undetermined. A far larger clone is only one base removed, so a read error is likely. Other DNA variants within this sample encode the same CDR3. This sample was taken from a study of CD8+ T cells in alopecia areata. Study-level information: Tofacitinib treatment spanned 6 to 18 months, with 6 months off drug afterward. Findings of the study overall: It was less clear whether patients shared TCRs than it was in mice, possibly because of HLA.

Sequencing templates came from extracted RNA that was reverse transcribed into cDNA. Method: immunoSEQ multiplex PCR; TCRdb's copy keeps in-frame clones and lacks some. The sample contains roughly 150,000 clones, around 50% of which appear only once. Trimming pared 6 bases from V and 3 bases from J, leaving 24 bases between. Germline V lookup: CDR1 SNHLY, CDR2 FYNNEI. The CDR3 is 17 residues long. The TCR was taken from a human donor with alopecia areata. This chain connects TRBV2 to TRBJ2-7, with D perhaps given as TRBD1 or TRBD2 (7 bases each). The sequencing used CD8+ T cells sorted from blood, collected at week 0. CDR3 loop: CASSARLGQGEGYEQYF. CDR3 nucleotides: TGTGCCAGCAGCGCGAGGCTTGGTCAGGGGGAGGGCTACGAGCAGTACTTC.